This T cell receptor (beta chain) originates from a study of shared clonotypes between healthy human individuals. Selected positively for CCR7 and CD45RO-negative, naive CD8 cells excluded terminally differentiated effector memory CD45RA+ cells. As concerns this clone: Its antigen remains unknown.

The assay was carried out at the deep level. Genomic DNA of each subset was evenly split across several immunoSEQ plates. Clones were read by immunoSEQ multiplex PCR, and TCRdb kept only the in-frame ones, dropping some. The table records over 750,000 clones, 90% to 97% of them present only once. Study-wide results and caveats: Larger estimated richness was generally recorded for naive subsets relative to memory subsets.

J lost 5 bases, V lost 1 base, and 2 bases had no gene match. Germline V CDR1 and CDR2: SEHNR, FQNEAQ (reference sequence). The CDR3 is 15 amino acids. J is TRBJ2-2 and V is TRBV7-9, with 9 bases that match TRBD1. The sequenced sample was naive CD8+ T cells sorted from blood. This TCR came from a young man in good health. CDR3: CASSLGTGETGELFF. CDR3 sequence (DNA): TGTGCCAGCAGCTTAGGGACAGGGGAGACCGGGGAGCTGTTTTTT. Filled out from reference TRBV7-9 and TRBJ2-2, the complete variable domain reads DTGVSQNPRHKITKRGQNVTFRCDPISEHNRLYWYRQTLGQGPEFLTYFQNEAQLEKSRLLSDRFSAERPKGSFSTLEIQRTEQGDSAMYLCASSLGTGETGELFFGEGSRLTVL.